A selection of T cell receptor beta chains follows, all from one sample in a study of cytomegalovirus exposure and HLA in healthy donors. Sequencing was performed with immunoSEQ multiplex PCR; in TCRdb, only in-frame clones are kept and a portion is missing. The sample records 150,000 to 180,000 clones, 65% to 80% being singletons. What was sequenced was PBMCs. The receptors originated from a man aged 18-30 years in good health and CMV-seronegative. Each CDR3 is given with its conserved first and last residue. Each record gives: V gene, D gene, J gene, clone size, CDR3 DNA, CDR3 protein. A D gene is named only where the DNA matches it firmly. Clone size is stated in some rows and not others, as once, few, many or a class when expanded.

TRBV2	-	TRBJ2-1	-	TGTGCCAGCAGTCCGACGCGGGGTGGGAATGAGCAGTTCTTC	CASSPTRGGNEQFF
TRBV6-1	-	TRBJ2-1	-	TGTGCCAGCAGTGACGGACAGTCCTACAATGAGCAGTTCTTC	CASSDGQSYNEQFF
TRBV28	-	TRBJ1-5	-	TGTGCCAGCACCACCTGGCAGGATCAGCCCCAGCATTTT	CASTTWQDQPQHF
TRBV7-9	TRBD1	TRBJ1-6	-	TGTGCCAGCAGTCCTCCGGGACAGGAGTACTCACCCCTCCACTTT	CASSPPGQEYSPLHF
TRBV5-1	TRBD2	TRBJ2-2	-	TGCGCCAGCAGCCTAGCGGGAGTCACCGGGGAGCTGTTTTTT	CASSLAGVTGELFF
TRBV4-3	-	TRBJ1-2	few	TGCGCCAGCAGCCAAGTAGCCATTAACTATGGCTACACCTTC	CASSQVAINYGYTF
TRBV7-2	-	TRBJ2-6	once	TGTGCCAGCAGCCAACAGGTGTTGCTCCCCTCTGGGGCCAACGTCCTGACTTTC	CASSQQVLLPSGANVLTF
TRBV7-2	-	TRBJ2-7	few	TGTGCCAGCAGTCGCCAGACCTACGAGCAGTACTTC	CASSRQTYEQYF
TRBV4-3	-	TRBJ1-5	-	TGCGCCAGCAGCCAAGATGGCTGGGGCGATCAGCCCCAGCATTTT	CASSQDGWGDQPQHF
TRBV28	-	TRBJ1-5	-	TGTGCCAGCAGTCTCCACCTGAGTGGGAGTCAGCCCCAGCATTTT	CASSLHLSGSQPQHF
TRBV13	-	TRBJ1-2	-	TGTGCCAGCAGCTTTCTGAGGGCTTCTAACTATGGCTACACCTTC	CASSFLRASNYGYTF
TRBV5-1	TRBD1	TRBJ1-4	few	TGCGCCAGCAGCTTGCGGGGACAGATAGGTGAAAAACTGTTTTTT	CASSLRGQIGEKLFF
TRBV5-1	TRBD1	TRBJ1-1	-	TGCGCCAGCAGCAAGGGGGCCAATGGACAGGGGTCAGGAGATGAAGCTTTCTTT	CASSKGANGQGSGDEAFF
TRBV2	TRBD1	TRBJ1-3	-	TGTGCCAGCAGTGAAGAGGCAGGGGGCCCAAACACCATATATTTT	CASSEEAGGPNTIYF
TRBV11-2	-	TRBJ1-1	-	TGTGCCAGCAGCTCATACGGGACACCGAACACTGAAGCTTTCTTT	CASSSYGTPNTEAFF
TRBV6-5	TRBD2	TRBJ2-1	once	TGTGCCAGCAGTTACTCGTGGCGGGGGTCCTACAATGAGCAGTTCTTC	CASSYSWRGSYNEQFF
TRBV7-2	TRBD2	TRBJ2-5	-	TGTGCCAGCAGCCGAGGGGAGTCTAGCGGGGGGCGGGAGACCCAGTACTTC	CASSRGESSGGRETQYF
TRBV30	TRBD1	TRBJ2-1	-	TGTGCCTGGAGTCGACAGGGGTTCTCCTACAATGAGCAGTTCTTC	CAWSRQGFSYNEQFF
TRBV28	TRBD1	TRBJ1-2	once	TGTGCCAGCAGTGGGACAGGGGTTACTAACTATGGCTACACCTTC	CASSGTGVTNYGYTF
TRBV18	-	TRBJ2-2	-	TGTGCCAGCTCACCACAGCCCTTCGGGGAGCTGTTTTTT	CASSPQPFGELFF
TRBV5-1	-	TRBJ1-6	-	TGCGCCAGCAGCTTGGCGGGGTTTGGTTCACCCCTCCACTTT	CASSLAGFGSPLHF
TRBV7-3	-	TRBJ1-1	-	TGTGCCAGCAGCTCGGAGACGGCGGGAAAAAACACTGAAGCTTTCTTT	CASSSETAGKNTEAFF
TRBV28	TRBD2	TRBJ2-5	-	TGTGCCAGCAGTTCTGCGGGGGTCCAAGAGACCCAGTACTTC	CASSSAGVQETQYF
TRBV7-2	-	TRBJ2-7	-	TGTGCCAGCAGCTTGTCCTTTAGGGGTTTATACGAGCAGTACTTC	CASSLSFRGLYEQYF
TRBV5-8	TRBD1	TRBJ1-2	-	TGTGCCAGCAGTCGCCGGACAGGGTACAATGGCTACACCTTC	CASSRRTGYNGYTF
TRBV5-4	TRBD1	TRBJ2-7	-	TGTGCCAGCAGCTTAACCGACAGGGCCTCCTACGAGCAGTACTTC	CASSLTDRASYEQYF
TRBV5-1	-	TRBJ2-6	many	TGCGCCAGCGGTGGCAGCGACTCTGGGGCCAACGTCCTGACTTTC	CASGGSDSGANVLTF
TRBV7-3	TRBD2	TRBJ2-5	-	TGTGCCAGCAGCTCGGGGGGGGGAGAGACCCAGTACTTC	CASSSGGGETQYF
TRBV4-1	-	TRBJ1-5	-	TGCGCCAGCAACCCAGGTCATAGCAATCAGCCCCAGCATTTT	CASNPGHSNQPQHF
TRBV15	TRBD2	TRBJ2-1	-	TGTGCCACCAGCAGAGATAGCGGGGGGGCCTACAATGAGCAGTTCTTC	CATSRDSGGAYNEQFF
TRBV4-2	TRBD1	TRBJ1-1	-	TGTGCCAGCAGCCAAGATGGACAGGGGGACACTGAAGCTTTCTTT	CASSQDGQGDTEAFF
TRBV7-9	-	TRBJ1-1	-	TGTGCCAGCAGCCGGGGGGGCGACACTGAAGCTTTCTTT	CASSRGGDTEAFF
TRBV4-2	TRBD2	TRBJ2-2	-	TGTGCCAGCAGCCAAGATCGGTTTAGCGGGGGGGCTTACACCGGGGAGCTGTTTTTT	CASSQDRFSGGAYTGELFF
TRBV5-1	TRBD2	TRBJ2-1	-	TGCGCCAGCAGCTATCGACTAGCGGGGGGCCCCTACAATGAGCAGTTCTTC	CASSYRLAGGPYNEQFF
TRBV5-1	-	TRBJ2-3	-	TGCGCCAGCAGCTCCCCTGGATACCGGGGGGCTACGCAGTATTTT	CASSSPGYRGATQYF
TRBV6-6	TRBD1	TRBJ1-2	-	TGTGCCAGCAGTTACGGCAGGGGGTCTCCAGGCTACACCTTC	CASSYGRGSPGYTF
TRBV7-9	-	TRBJ1-1	once	TGTGCCAGCAGCTTATCAGGGACTTCTGAAGCTTTCTTT	CASSLSGTSEAFF
TRBV7-8	-	TRBJ2-7	-	TGTGCCAGCAGCCCGTCTTGGAGGGCTCCCTCCTACGAGCAGTACTTC	CASSPSWRAPSYEQYF
TRBV9	-	TRBJ1-6	once	TGTGCCAGCAGCCCGAGTGGGGCAGGTTCACCCCTCCACTTT	CASSPSGAGSPLHF
TRBV5-1	TRBD2	TRBJ2-2	once	TGCGCCAGCAGCTTGCGGGGGGGAGGAGTGCGCACCGGGGAGCTGTTTTTT	CASSLRGGGVRTGELFF
TRBV28	TRBD1	TRBJ2-4	once	TGTGCCAGCAGCACGTGGGGACAGGAACTAGCCAAAAACAGTCAGTACTTC	CASSTWGQELAKNSQYF
TRBV30	-	TRBJ1-2	-	TGTGCCTGGAGTGTAGAGGGAGGCTACACCTTC	CAWSVEGGYTF
TRBV6-1	TRBD1	TRBJ2-7	-	TGTGCCAGCAGTACGACAGGGTTCGACGAGCAGTACTTC	CASSTTGFDEQYF
TRBV4-2	TRBD2	TRBJ2-7	-	TGTGCCAGCAGCCAACCGACTAGCGGGGGGATCTACGAGCAGTACTTC	CASSQPTSGGIYEQYF
TRBV30	-	TRBJ1-2	few	TGTGCCTGGAGTGTCGCTAATGGCTACACCTTC	CAWSVANGYTF